This T cell receptor (beta chain) was identified in a study of shared clonotypes between healthy human individuals. Germline V gene lookup returns CDR1 MDHEN and CDR2 SYDVKM. With 6 bases clipped from V and 4 bases from J, the junction kept 16 bases outside the gene matches. CDR3 length equals 17 residues. The data were produced by immunoSEQ multiplex PCR, yet TCRdb's version contains in-frame clones alone and is incomplete. Among approximately 1.4 million clones listed, under 99% were seen once. Sequencing was done on a sample of naive CD4+ T cells sorted from blood. Subset indicated: CD45RA+ positively selected. This clonotype was obtained from a man aged 25-45 years in good health. The genes are TRBV28 and TRBJ2-5; 8 nucleotides agree with TRBD1. The CDR3 spells CASRQPRGRFEVETQYF. CDR3 sequence (DNA): TGTGCCAGCAGGCAACCCAGGGGGCGGTTCGAAGTAGAGACCCAGTACTTC.